These 30 T cell receptor beta chains share one sample of origin, sequenced in a study of T cell responses to AZD1222 COVID-19 vaccine. Only in-frame clones appear in the TCRdb table, and some are missing; sequencing was by immunoSEQ multiplex PCR. The sample has about 120,000 clones, approximately 85% seen once. The sequences come from peripheral blood, collected on day 0 of MenACWY control vaccination. The origin of the receptors is an adult in good health.

To note about this clone: Other DNA sequences in the same sample also yield this CDR3. This chain joins TRBV18 and TRBJ2-5, with D perhaps TRBD2 (5 bases). The V gene's germline CDR1 is KGHSH and CDR2 LQKENI. This CDR3 has 13 amino acids. Trimming took off 3 bases at V and 5 bases at J, with 10 bases between the two ends. The CDR3 sequence: CASSPGLKETQYF. The CDR3 nucleotides are TGTGCCAGCTCACCCGGACTTAAGGAGACCCAGTACTTC.

J is TRBJ2-3 and V is TRBV7-3; TRBD2 might be the D (7 bases). Germline lookup yields CDR1 SGHTA and CDR2 FQGTGA. There are 17 residues in the CDR3. V lost 4 bases and J 3 bases, leaving 20 bases between the germline ends. CDR3 residues: CASSSKRGGAYTDTQYF. In DNA, the CDR3 is TGTGCCAGCAGCTCAAAAAGGGGGGGCGCTTATACAGATACGCAGTATTTT.

This clone was picked up a small number of times. The rearrangement uses TRBV28 and TRBJ1-2; 7 bases line up with TRBD1. The trim removed 8 bases at V and 8 bases at J, leaving 8 bases unmatched. Germline lookup yields CDR1 MDHEN and CDR2 SYDVKM. This CDR3 is built from 12 residues. The CDR3: CASGPGGEGYTF. CDR3 nucleotides: TGTGCCAGCGGGCCAGGGGGAGAAGGCTACACCTTC.

The chain uses TRBV2 and TRBJ1-1; D is unresolved. The germline CDR1 and CDR2 sequences are SNHLY and FYNNEI. Trimming took 5 bases from V and 3 from J, leaving 10 bases between them. This CDR3 has 13 residues. CDR3 residues: CASSLGTDTEAFF. The CDR3 DNA sequence: TGTGCCAGCAGTCTGGGCACAGACACTGAAGCTTTCTTT.

About this clone: At one end the junction does not follow the germline gene, possibly because of a read error. This chain joins TRBV7-7 and TRBJ2-2; D is uncertain. The CDR3 contains 13 residues. Per the germline V gene, CDR1 is SSHAT and CDR2 is FNYEAQ (reference sequence). The CDR3 spells CASSSRSTGELFF. For the CDR3, the DNA is TGTGCTAGCAGCTCCAGGAGCACCGGGGAGCTGTTTTTT.

The chain joins TRBV28 to TRBJ2-7; no firm D call. Germline CDR1 and CDR2: MDHEN and SYDVKM. The V and J ends lost 5 bases and 4 bases respectively, with 15 bases between them. The CDR3 contains 14 residues. CDR3 region: CASSQMTPRYEQYF. The DNA for the CDR3 is TGTGCCAGCAGTCAGATGACACCGAGGTACGAGCAGTACTTC.

This clone was recorded once. The chain links TRBV5-5 to TRBJ2-5; D is perhaps TRBD1 (5 bases). This CDR3 contains 12 residues. The V end lost 0 bases, the J end lost 5 bases, and 5 bases lay between the germline ends. Germline V CDR1 and CDR2: SGHKS, YYEKEE (reference sequence). The CDR3 sequence is CASSLEGETQYF. CDR3 coding DNA: TGTGCCAGCAGCTTGGAGGGGGAGACCCAGTACTTC.

Regarding this clone: This sample includes further DNA sequences coding for the same CDR3. The chain is built from TRBV6-2 or TRBV6-3 and TRBJ1-1; D is undetermined. Germline V gene data show CDR1 as MNHEY and CDR2 as SVGEGT. CDR3 length equals 12 residues. V dropped 0 bases and J dropped 1 base, with 0 bases sitting between them. The CDR3 DNA follows: TGTGCCAGCAGTTACTCGAACACTGAAGCTTTCTTT. Translating it yields CASSYSNTEAFF.

V gene TRBV19 combines with J gene TRBJ1-1; a possible D gene is TRBD1 (6 bases). Germline CDR1 is LNHDA and CDR2 is SQIVND (reference sequence). This CDR3 spans 15 amino acids. Trimming shortened V by 6 bases and J by 3 bases, and 17 bases separated the two germline ends. CDR3 coding DNA: TGTGCCAGTAGACCGAGAGGGGGAAGGGACACTGAAGCTTTCTTT. It yields the protein CASRPRGGRDTEAFF.

The rearrangement uses TRBV28 and TRBJ2-3; TRBD2 aligns across 12 bases. The CDR3 length is 14 residues. CDR1 and CDR2 (germline): MDHEN, SYDVKM. V lost 4 bases to trimming and J lost 6 bases; unmatched junction nucleotides: 2. The CDR3 bases are TGTGCCAGCAGTTCAACTAGCGGGGGGGATACGCAGTATTTT. This sequence encodes CASSSTSGGDTQYF.

This chain joins TRBV4-2 and TRBJ1-2, with no clear D. V shed 1 base and J shed 0 bases, with 12 bases lying between them. CDR3 length: 16 residues. Germline CDR1 reads LGHNA; CDR2 reads YNFKEQ. The CDR3 sequence is CASSQVTGFANYGYTF. The CDR3 nucleotides read TGTGCCAGCAGCCAAGTAACTGGCTTTGCTAACTATGGCTACACCTTC.

In DNA form, the CDR3 reads TGCGCCAGCAGCTTCGGAGGGGGACACTCTGGAAACACCATATATTTT. Translation gives CASSFGGGHSGNTIYF. This chain links TRBV5-1 with TRBJ1-3, with a tentative D call TRBD1 (6 bases). This CDR3 is built from 16 residues. CDR1 and CDR2 from the germline V gene are SGHRS and YFSETQ. V dropped 2 bases and J dropped 0 bases, with 12 bases sitting between them.

This clone was found a few times. In DNA, the CDR3 is TGTGCCAGCAGTATATATTCCGGGACAGAGGTTAATTCACCCCTCCACTTT. Translated, it gives CASSIYSGTEVNSPLHF. This chain connects TRBV28 to TRBJ1-6, with 7 bases aligning to TRBD1. Losses at the gene ends were 5 bases for V and 6 bases for J; bases not matched to a gene: 13. The CDR3 runs 17 residues. Germline CDR1 and CDR2: MDHEN and SYDVKM.

This clone was found once. The genes are TRBV6-5 and TRBJ1-2; D call uncertain. Trimming took 4 bases from V and 8 from J, leaving 11 bases between them. The CDR3 runs to 12 residues. Germline CDR1 and CDR2: MNHEY and SVGAGI. The CDR3 is CASSSLWSGYTF. In DNA, the CDR3 is TGTGCCAGCAGTTCCCTTTGGAGCGGCTACACCTTC.

This sequence joins TRBV21-1 and TRBJ1-2. TRBV21-1 is designated a pseudogene. The CDR3 has 14 residues. The CDR3 DNA follows: TGCGCCAGCAGCAATTCGCCCCCCCACGAAGGCTACACCTTC. As protein: CASSNSPPHEGYTF.

The chain is built from TRBV2 and TRBJ1-3; the match to TRBD1 covers 7 bases. Unmatched junction bases numbered 4, after V lost 6 bases and J lost 8 bases. This CDR3 has 12 residues. CDR1 SNHLY and CDR2 FYNNEI come from the germline V gene. The CDR3 here is CASRPTGDTIYF. DNA for the CDR3: TGTGCCAGCAGGCCCACAGGGGACACCATATATTTT.

The chain is built from TRBV18 and TRBJ2-3; weak D call: TRBD2 (5 bases). CDR1 and CDR2 (germline): KGHSH, LQKENI. V gave up 0 bases and J gave up 6 bases, with 10 bases separating them. This CDR3 comprises 14 residues. The CDR3 DNA sequence: TGTGCCAGCTCACCACCGAGGGTAGGCGATACGCAGTATTTT. Amino acids: CASSPPRVGDTQYF.

This clone qualifies as medium-sized (0.01 to 0.1%). The chain combines TRBV19 with TRBJ1-5, with a possible D match to TRBD1 (6 bases). Per the germline V gene, CDR1 is LNHDA and CDR2 is SQIVND (reference sequence). The CDR3 totals 14 residues. V lost 4 bases and J 7 bases, leaving 14 bases between the germline ends. DNA of the CDR3: TGTGCCAGTAGTACTCAGGGGAATGGACAGCCCCAGCATTTT. Translated, it gives CASSTQGNGQPQHF.

The V gene is TRBV4-1, the J gene TRBJ1-4, with 7 bases matching TRBD1. The CDR3 is 18 amino acids. The germline V gene has CDR1 MGHRA and CDR2 YSYEKL. With V trimmed by 0 bases and J by 5 bases, 12 bases remained unmatched. The chain's CDR3 is CASSQEGRGDRVNEKLFF. DNA for the CDR3: TGCGCCAGCAGCCAAGAAGGAAGAGGCGACAGGGTGAATGAAAAACTGTTTTTT.

The chain carries TRBV29-1 and TRBJ2-7; D is unresolved. V was shortened by 7 bases and J by 0 bases, with 13 bases between the two germline ends. The CDR3 length is 13 residues. Germline V gene lookup returns CDR1 SQVTM and CDR2 ANQGSEA. The CDR3 protein is CSARAGPSYEQYF. The CDR3 bases are TGCAGCGCCCGGGCCGGGCCCTCCTACGAGCAGTACTTC.

The genes are TRBV6-2 or TRBV6-3 and TRBJ1-4; the D gene is possibly TRBD1 (5 bases). The germline V gene has CDR1 MNHEY and CDR2 SVGEGT. Trimming removed 6 bases from V and 8 bases from J, with 25 bases in between. The CDR3 is 17 amino acids. DNA for the CDR3: TGTGCCAGCAGCTCCCGTGAGGTTGCCGGGGCCGGGGAAAAACTGTTTTTT. The encoded protein is CASSSREVAGAGEKLFF.

This clone was seen once. The chain uses TRBV15 and TRBJ2-1; D is perhaps TRBD1 (6 bases). Trimming removed 2 bases from V and 2 bases from J, with 10 bases in between. CDR1 and CDR2 (germline): LNHNV, YYDKDF (reference sequence). The CDR3 totals 15 residues. The CDR3 sequence is CATSRSTGTYNEQFF. For the CDR3, the DNA is TGTGCCACCAGCAGATCAACAGGGACCTACAATGAGCAGTTCTTC.

The J gene is TRBJ1-6, the V gene TRBV5-1, with 7 bases identical to TRBD1. The V gene end was trimmed by 5 bases and the J gene end by 8 bases; junction bases not matched to a gene: 10. CDR3 length: 15 amino acids. The germline V gene encodes CDR1 SGHRS and CDR2 YFSETQ. CDR3 nucleotides: TGCGCCAGCAGACCTGAACAGGGGATGGATTCACCCCTCCACTTT. Protein sequence: CASRPEQGMDSPLHF.

The CDR3 loop is CASSAGGNYNSPLHF. DNA of the CDR3: TGTGCCAGCAGCGCGGGGGGGAACTATAATTCACCCCTCCACTTT. The V gene is TRBV9, the J gene TRBJ1-6, with D maybe TRBD1 (5 bases). Trimming removed 3 bases from V and 3 bases from J, with 10 bases in between. CDR1 is SGDLS and CDR2 is YYNGEE in the germline V gene. The CDR3 consists of 15 residues.

The chain joins TRBV6-1 to TRBJ2-5; D uncertain. CDR1 is MNHNS, CDR2 SASEGT, per germline. Trimming stripped 1 base from V and 5 bases from J, with 8 bases between. This CDR3 contains 13 residues. In DNA, the CDR3 is TGTGCCAGCAGTGAAGTTTCAGAGGAGACCCAGTACTTC. It yields the protein CASSEVSEETQYF.

The V and J genes are TRBV6-5 and TRBJ2-7; D may be TRBD1 (5 bases). Germline-derived CDR1 and CDR2 are MNHEY and SVGAGI. The CDR3 runs to 14 residues. V lost 4 bases, J lost 1 base, and 11 bases lay in between. The CDR3 sequence is CASSFQGFSYEQYF. CDR3 sequence (DNA): TGTGCCAGCAGTTTTCAGGGATTTTCCTACGAGCAGTACTTC.

The gene calls are TRBV5-6 and TRBJ1-5; the D is unclear. Looked up from germline, CDR1 is SGHDT and CDR2 is YYEEEE. The CDR3 runs to 12 residues. V lost 3 bases to trimming and J lost 7 bases, with 8 bases between them. CDR3 DNA: TGTGCCAGCAGCTCCGATGACCAGCCCCAGCATTTT. This sequence encodes CASSSDDQPQHF.

This chain joins TRBV2 and TRBJ1-4, with D maybe TRBD1 (5 bases). Trimming stripped 6 bases from V and 5 bases from J, with 7 bases between. The CDR3 is 12 amino acids. CDR1 is SNHLY, CDR2 FYNNEI, per germline. DNA of the CDR3: TGTGCCAGCAGGTGGGGGAATGAAAAACTGTTTTTT. This codes for CASRWGNEKLFF.

The chain couples TRBV4-3 to TRBJ1-2, with D unresolved. In germline, CDR1 is LGHNA, CDR2 YSLEER. The length of the CDR3 is 14 residues. V dropped 1 base and J dropped 4 bases, with 10 bases sitting between them. CDR3 sequence reads: CASSQGGGFYGYTF. The DNA for the CDR3 is TGCGCCAGCAGCCAAGGCGGCGGGTTCTATGGCTACACCTTC.

This chain joins TRBV7-2 and TRBJ1-2, with 7 bases identical to TRBD1. Trimming at V came to 5 bases and at J to 4 bases, leaving 4 bases not matched to a gene. Germline assignment: CDR1 SGHTA and CDR2 FQGNSA. This CDR3 is 13 amino acids long. Here the CDR3 DNA reads TGTGCCAGCAGCCTTAGACAGGGCTATGGCTACACCTTC. Translating it yields CASSLRQGYGYTF.